Reported below is one T cell receptor beta chain. Germline lookup yields CDR1 SGDLS and CDR2 YYNGEE. V was pared by 3 bases and J by 2 bases, with 10 bases of the junction left unmatched. The CDR3 covers 19 residues. These data are taken from a study of shared T cell receptors in the human thymus. TCRdb keeps only in-frame clones here, not all; method: immunoSEQ multiplex PCR. The sample yields about 400,000 clones, roughly 94% seen once. Sample: thymocytes. This sequence was found in a human donor. The chain combines TRBV9 with TRBJ2-3; TRBD2 agrees at 15 bases. The CDR3 spells CASSGGRTSGRESTDTQYF. The CDR3, as DNA: TGTGCCAGCAGCGGAGGGCGGACTAGCGGGAGGGAGTCCACAGATACGCAGTATTTT. Looking up the rest from reference TRBV9 and TRBJ2-3 gives the full variable domain: DSGVTQTPKHLITATGQRVTLRCSPRSGDLSVYWYQQSLDQGLQFLIQYYNGEERAKGNILERFSAQQFPDLHSELNLSSLELGDSALYFCASSGGRTSGRESTDTQYFGPGTRLTVL.